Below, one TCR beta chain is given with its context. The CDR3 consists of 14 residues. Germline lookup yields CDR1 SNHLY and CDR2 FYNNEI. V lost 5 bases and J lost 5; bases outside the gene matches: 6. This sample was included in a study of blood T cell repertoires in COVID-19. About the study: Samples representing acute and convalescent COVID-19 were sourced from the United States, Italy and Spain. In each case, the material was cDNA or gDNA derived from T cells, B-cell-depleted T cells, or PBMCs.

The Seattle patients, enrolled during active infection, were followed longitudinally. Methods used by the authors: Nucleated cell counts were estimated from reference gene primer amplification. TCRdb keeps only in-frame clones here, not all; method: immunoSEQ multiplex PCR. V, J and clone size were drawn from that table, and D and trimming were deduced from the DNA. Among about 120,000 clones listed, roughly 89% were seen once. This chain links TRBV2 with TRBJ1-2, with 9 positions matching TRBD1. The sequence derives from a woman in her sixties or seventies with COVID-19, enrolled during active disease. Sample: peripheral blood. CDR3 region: CASSLGQGRYGYTF. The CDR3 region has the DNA TGTGCCAGCAGTCTCGGACAGGGGAGGTATGGCTACACCTTC.